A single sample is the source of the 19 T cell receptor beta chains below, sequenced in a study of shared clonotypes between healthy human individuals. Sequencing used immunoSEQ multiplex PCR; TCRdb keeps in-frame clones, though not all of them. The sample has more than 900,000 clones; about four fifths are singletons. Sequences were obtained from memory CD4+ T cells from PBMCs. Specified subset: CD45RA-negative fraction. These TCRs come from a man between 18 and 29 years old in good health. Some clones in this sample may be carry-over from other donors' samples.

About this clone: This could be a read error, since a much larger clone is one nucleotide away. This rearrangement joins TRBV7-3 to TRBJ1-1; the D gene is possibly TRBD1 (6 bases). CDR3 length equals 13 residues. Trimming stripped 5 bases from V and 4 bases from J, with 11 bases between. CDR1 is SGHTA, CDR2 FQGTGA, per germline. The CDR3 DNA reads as TGTGCCAGCAGCCGTCAGGGGATCACTGAAGCTTTCTTT. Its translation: CASSRQGITEAFF.

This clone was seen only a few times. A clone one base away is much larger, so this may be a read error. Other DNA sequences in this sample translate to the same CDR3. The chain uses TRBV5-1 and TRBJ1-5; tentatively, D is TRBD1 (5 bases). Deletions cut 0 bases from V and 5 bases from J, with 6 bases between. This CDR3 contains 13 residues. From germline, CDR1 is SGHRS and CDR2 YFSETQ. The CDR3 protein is CASSLGGDQPQHF. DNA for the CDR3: TGCGCCAGCAGCTTGGGAGGGGATCAGCCCCAGCATTTT.

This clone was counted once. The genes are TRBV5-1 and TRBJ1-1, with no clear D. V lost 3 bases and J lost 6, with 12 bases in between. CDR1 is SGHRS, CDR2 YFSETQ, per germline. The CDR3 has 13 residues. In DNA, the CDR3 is TGCGCCAGCAGCTCCTATCCTGAGTCTGAAGCTTTCTTT. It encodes CASSSYPESEAFF.

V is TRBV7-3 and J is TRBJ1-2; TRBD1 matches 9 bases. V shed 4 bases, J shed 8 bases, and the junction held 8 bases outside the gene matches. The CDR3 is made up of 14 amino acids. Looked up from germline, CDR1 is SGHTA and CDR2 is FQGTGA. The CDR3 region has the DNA TGTGCCAGCAGCTCCCCCGGGACAGGGCGGGGCTACACCTTC. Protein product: CASSSPGTGRGYTF.

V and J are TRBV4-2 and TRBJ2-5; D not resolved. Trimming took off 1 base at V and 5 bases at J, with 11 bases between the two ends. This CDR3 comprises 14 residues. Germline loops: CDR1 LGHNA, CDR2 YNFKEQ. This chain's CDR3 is CASSQVSGIETQYF. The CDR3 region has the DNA TGTGCCAGCAGCCAAGTGAGTGGAATCGAGACCCAGTACTTC.

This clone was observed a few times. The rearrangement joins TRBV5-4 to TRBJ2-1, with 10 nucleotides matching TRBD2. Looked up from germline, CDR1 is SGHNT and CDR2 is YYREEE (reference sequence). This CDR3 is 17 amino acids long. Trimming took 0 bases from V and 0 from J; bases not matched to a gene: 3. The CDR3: CASSLASGGSSYNEQFF. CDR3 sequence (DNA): TGTGCCAGCAGCTTGGCTAGCGGGGGAAGCTCCTACAATGAGCAGTTCTTC.

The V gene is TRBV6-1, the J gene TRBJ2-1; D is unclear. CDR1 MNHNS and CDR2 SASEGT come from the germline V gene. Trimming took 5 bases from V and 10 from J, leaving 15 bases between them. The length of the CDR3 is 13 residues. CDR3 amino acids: CASSFGPSREQFF. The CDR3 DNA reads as TGTGCCAGCAGTTTTGGACCATCGCGGGAGCAGTTCTTC.

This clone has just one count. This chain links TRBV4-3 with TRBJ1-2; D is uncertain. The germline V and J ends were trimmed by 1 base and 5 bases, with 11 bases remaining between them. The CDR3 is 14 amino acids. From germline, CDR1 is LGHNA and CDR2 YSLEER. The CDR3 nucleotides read TGCGCCAGCAGCCAAGGAGCAGGACTATATGGCTACACCTTC. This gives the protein CASSQGAGLYGYTF.

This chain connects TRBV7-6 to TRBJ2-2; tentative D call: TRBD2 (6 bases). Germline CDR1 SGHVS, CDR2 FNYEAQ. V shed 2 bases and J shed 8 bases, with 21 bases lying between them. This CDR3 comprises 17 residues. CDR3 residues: CASSLTRSGTPSGELFF. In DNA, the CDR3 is TGTGCCAGCAGCTTAACTCGATCCGGGACTCCCAGTGGGGAGCTGTTTTTT.

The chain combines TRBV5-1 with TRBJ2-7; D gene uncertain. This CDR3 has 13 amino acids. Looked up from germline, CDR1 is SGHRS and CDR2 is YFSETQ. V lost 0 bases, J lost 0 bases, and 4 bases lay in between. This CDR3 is CASSLDTSYEQYF. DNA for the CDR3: TGCGCCAGCAGCTTGGACACCTCCTACGAGCAGTACTTC.

CDR3 sequence: CASSEIGQGGNGYTF. CDR3 coding DNA: TGTGCCAGCAGCGAAATAGGACAGGGAGGGAATGGCTACACCTTC. V usage is TRBV9 and J usage is TRBJ1-2, with 8 bases fitting TRBD1. The CDR3 extends over 15 amino acids. Germline V gene sequence: CDR1 SGDLS, CDR2 YYNGEE. V was pared by 3 bases and J by 6 bases, with 10 bases of the junction left unmatched.

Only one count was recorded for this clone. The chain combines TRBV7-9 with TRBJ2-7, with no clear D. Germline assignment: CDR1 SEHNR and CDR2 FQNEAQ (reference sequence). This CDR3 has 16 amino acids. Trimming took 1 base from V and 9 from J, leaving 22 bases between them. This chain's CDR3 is CASSLGSGRVRIRQYF. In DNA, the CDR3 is TGTGCCAGCAGCTTAGGTTCGGGTCGTGTACGGATTCGGCAGTACTTC. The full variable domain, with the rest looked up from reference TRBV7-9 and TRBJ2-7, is DTGVSQNPRHKITKRGQNVTFRCDPISEHNRLYWYRQTLGQGPEFLTYFQNEAQLEKSRLLSDRFSAERPKGSFSTLEIQRTEQGDSAMYLCASSLGSGRVRIRQYFGPGTRLTVT.

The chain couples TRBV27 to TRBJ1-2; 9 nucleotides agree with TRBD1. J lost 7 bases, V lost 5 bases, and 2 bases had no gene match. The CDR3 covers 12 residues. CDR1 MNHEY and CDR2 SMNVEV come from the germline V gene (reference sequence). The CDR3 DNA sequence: TGTGCCAGCAGTCTACAGGGGGCTGGCTACACCTTC. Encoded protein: CASSLQGAGYTF.

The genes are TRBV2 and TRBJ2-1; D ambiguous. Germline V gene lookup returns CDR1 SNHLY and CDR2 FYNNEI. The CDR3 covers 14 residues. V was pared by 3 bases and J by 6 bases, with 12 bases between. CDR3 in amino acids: CASSEWLSINEQFF. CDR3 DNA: TGTGCCAGCAGTGAGTGGCTATCGATCAATGAGCAGTTCTTC.

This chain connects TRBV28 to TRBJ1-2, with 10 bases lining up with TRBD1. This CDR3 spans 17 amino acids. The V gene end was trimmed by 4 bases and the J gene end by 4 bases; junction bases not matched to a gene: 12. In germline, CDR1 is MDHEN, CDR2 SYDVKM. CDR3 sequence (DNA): TGTGCCAGCAGTTCCCCCGGGACAGGGGAGAAGAGCTATGGCTACACCTTC. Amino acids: CASSSPGTGEKSYGYTF.

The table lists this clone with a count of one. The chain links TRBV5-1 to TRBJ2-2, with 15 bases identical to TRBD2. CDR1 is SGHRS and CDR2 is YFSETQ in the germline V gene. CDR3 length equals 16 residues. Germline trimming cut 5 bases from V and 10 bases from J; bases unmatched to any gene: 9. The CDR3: CASSRGLAGGQEELFF. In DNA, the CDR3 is TGCGCCAGCAGTCGGGGACTAGCGGGAGGCCAGGAGGAGCTGTTTTTT.

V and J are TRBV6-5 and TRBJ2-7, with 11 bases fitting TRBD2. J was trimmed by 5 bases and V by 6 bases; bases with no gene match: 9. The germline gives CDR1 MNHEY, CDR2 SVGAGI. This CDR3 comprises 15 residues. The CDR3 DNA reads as TGTGCCAGCAGCCCCACTAGCGGGAGAAAAGACGAGCAGTACTTC. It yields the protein CASSPTSGRKDEQYF.

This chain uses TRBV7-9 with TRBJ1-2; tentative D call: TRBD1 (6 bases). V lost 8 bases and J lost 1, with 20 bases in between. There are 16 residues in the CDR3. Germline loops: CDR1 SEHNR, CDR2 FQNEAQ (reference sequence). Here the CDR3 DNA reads TGTGCCAGCTTCCCTGGCGGGGGGCTCGTTAACTATGGCTACACCTTC. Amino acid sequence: CASFPGGGLVNYGYTF.

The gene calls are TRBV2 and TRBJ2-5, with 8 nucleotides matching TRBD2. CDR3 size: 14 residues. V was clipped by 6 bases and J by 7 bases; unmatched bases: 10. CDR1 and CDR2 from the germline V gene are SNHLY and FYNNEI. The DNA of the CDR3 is TGTGCCAGCAGCGTAGGACTAGCCCCAACGACCCAGTACTTC. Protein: CASSVGLAPTTQYF. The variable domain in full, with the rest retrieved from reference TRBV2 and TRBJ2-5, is EPEVTQTPSHQVTQMGQEVILRCVPISNHLYFYWYRQILGQKVEFLVSFYNNEISEKSEIFDDQFSVERPDGSNFTLKIRSTKLEDSAMYFCASSVGLAPTTQYFGPGTRLLVL.